Below, 6 T cell receptor beta chains from the same sample are listed, as sequenced in a study of cytomegalovirus exposure and HLA in healthy donors. Both 60 Vbeta primers and 13 Jbeta primers went into the PCR. Assay: immunoSEQ multiplex PCR; the TCRdb copy retains only in-frame clones and omits some. The table includes roughly 110,000 clones, around 82% detected once. Sequencing was done on a sample of PBMCs. These receptors were taken from a woman aged 25 to 39 in good health and CMV-seropositive.

In its sample, this clone was seen a few times. The rearrangement links TRBV2 to TRBJ2-7; TRBD1 is a possible D gene (6 bases). Germline loops: CDR1 SNHLY, CDR2 FYNNEI. The CDR3 extends over 14 amino acids. Trimming shortened V by 6 bases and J by 0 bases, and 12 bases separated the two germline ends. This chain's CDR3 is CASREDSPSYEQYF. CDR3 nucleotides: TGTGCCAGCAGGGAGGACAGCCCCTCCTACGAGCAGTACTTC.

The J gene is TRBJ1-2, the V gene TRBV4-1; possibly TRBD1 for D (6 bases). In germline, CDR1 is MGHRA, CDR2 YSYEKL. CDR3 length equals 15 residues. V was clipped by 3 bases and J by 4 bases, with 15 bases between them. CDR3 sequence reads: CASSQKDSPLYGYTF. In DNA, the CDR3 is TGCGCCAGCAGCCAGAAGGACAGCCCACTCTATGGCTACACCTTC.

This chain links TRBV27 with TRBJ2-5; TRBD2 is a possible D gene (5 bases). The V end was cut by 4 bases, the J end by 5 bases, with 14 bases between. The CDR3 length is 14 residues. Per the germline V gene, CDR1 is MNHEY and CDR2 is SMNVEV (reference sequence). The CDR3 protein is CASSSRAVGETQYF. In DNA, the CDR3 is TGTGCCAGCAGTTCGCGGGCCGTGGGGGAGACCCAGTACTTC.

The rearrangement links TRBV7-9 to TRBJ2-3; 13 positions agree with TRBD2. Germline lookup yields CDR1 SEHNR and CDR2 FQNEAQ (reference sequence). The CDR3 length is 17 residues. Trimming removed 5 bases from V and 2 bases from J; junction bases left unmatched: 7. In nucleotides, the CDR3 is TGTGCCAGCAGCGTTAGGACTAGCGGGGGTTACACAGATACGCAGTATTTT. It encodes CASSVRTSGGYTDTQYF. The full variable domain, rest sourced from reference TRBV7-9 and TRBJ2-3, is DTGVSQNPRHKITKRGQNVTFRCDPISEHNRLYWYRQTLGQGPEFLTYFQNEAQLEKSRLLSDRFSAERPKGSFSTLEIQRTEQGDSAMYLCASSVRTSGGYTDTQYFGPGTRLTVL.

The chain uses TRBV18 and TRBJ2-3; D may be TRBD1 (6 bases). V was cut by 0 bases and J by 6 bases, with 13 bases left in between. The V gene's germline CDR1 is KGHSH and CDR2 LQKENI. The CDR3 has 15 amino acids. The CDR3 is CASSPPRGIPDTQYF. The CDR3 DNA is TGTGCCAGCTCACCACCTAGGGGGATCCCGGATACGCAGTATTTT.

This clone has a handful of counts. The chain recombines TRBV5-6 with TRBJ1-4; no clear D. Germline V CDR1 and CDR2: SGHDT, YYEEEE. The CDR3 covers 12 residues. Trimming removed 4 bases at V and 7 bases at J, with 8 bases between. DNA of the CDR3: TGTGCCAGCAGCCCGGTTGGTGAAAAACTGTTTTTT. Its translation: CASSPVGEKLFF.